This T cell receptor (beta chain) was observed in a study of cytomegalovirus exposure and HLA in healthy donors. Study-wide points: Several of the most significant clusters were apparently associated with common viral pathogens in a later analysis.

On this clone itself: Its target is unknown.

CDR1 and CDR2 (germline): SGHAT, FQNNGV. V dropped 3 bases and J dropped 4; count of bases not matched to a gene: 13. The CDR3 is 17 amino acids. Vbeta (60) and Jbeta (13) primers were used in the PCR. Original handling: The count from a later analysis was some 81 million unique TCR beta chains, some 12 million of them shared. The table came from immunoSEQ multiplex PCR; TCRdb's copy has only in-frame clones and leaves some out. The V and J calls and the clone size are those of that table, but D and trimming were determined from the DNA. The data hold 150,000 or so clones, with approximately 72% observed a single time.

The clonotype was recovered from a female donor in good health and CMV-seronegative. Sequenced material: PBMCs. This chain connects TRBV11-2 to TRBJ2-7; 9 nucleotides align to TRBD2. The CDR3, as DNA: TGTGCCAGCAGCTTGGGATTAGGACTAGCGCGGGCTTACGAGCAGTACTTC. Its protein product is CASSLGLGLARAYEQYF. Filled out from reference TRBV11-2 and TRBJ2-7, the complete variable domain reads EAGVAQSPRYKIIEKRQSVAFWCNPISGHATLYWYQQILGQGPKLLIQFQNNGVVDDSQLPKDRFSAERLKGVDSTLKIQPAKLEDSAVYLCASSLGLGLARAYEQYFGPGTRLTVT.